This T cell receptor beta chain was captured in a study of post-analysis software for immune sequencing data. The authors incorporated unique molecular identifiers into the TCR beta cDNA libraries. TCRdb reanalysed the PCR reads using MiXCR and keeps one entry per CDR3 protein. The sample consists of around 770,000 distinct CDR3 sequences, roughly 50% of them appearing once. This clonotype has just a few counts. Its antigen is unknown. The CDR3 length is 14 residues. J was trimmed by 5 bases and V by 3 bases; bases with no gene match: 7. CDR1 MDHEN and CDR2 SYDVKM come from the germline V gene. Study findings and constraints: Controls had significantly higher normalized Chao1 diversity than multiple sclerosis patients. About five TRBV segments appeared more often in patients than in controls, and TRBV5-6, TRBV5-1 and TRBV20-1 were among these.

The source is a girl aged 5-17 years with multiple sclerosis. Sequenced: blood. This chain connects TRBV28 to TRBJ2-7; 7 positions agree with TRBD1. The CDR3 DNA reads TGTGCCAGCAGTTTGACTGGCAGGGGGAACGAGCAGTACTTC. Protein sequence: CASSLTGRGNEQYF.